The sequence of this T cell receptor (beta chain) was determined in a study of early stage breast cancer tumors (dated by TCRdb to 2017 to 2019). With regard to the full study: Of the roughly 15 invasive breast tumors, about a dozen were found to be estrogen receptor-positive, progesterone receptor-positive and HER2-negative. Of the roughly 12 ER+/PR+/HER2- tumors, eight were classified as invasive ductal carcinomas and four as invasive lobular carcinomas. On average, each sample had around 10-fold read coverage. Across all samples, about 2.9 million templates representing 1,097,674 unique clonotypes were detected.

The sample holds one count of this clone. Its antigen remains unidentified. No base quality values were provided; no much bigger clone lies one nucleotide off. Each sample was amplified in two independent genomic DNA replicates, using 0.5 to 0.6 ug for blood and about 1.6 ug for tumor or normal breast. Following the manufacturer's instructions, the ImmunoSeq Intro kit was used to carry out TCRB sequencing on genomic DNA. The multiplex PCR ran for roughly 29 cycles using proprietary primers and spike-in control sequences for absolute quantification. Single-end 150-bp reads were used to sequence an 87-bp fragment spanning the CDR3 and the flanking V and J genes. Seven samples, each with two replicates, were multiplexed per lane of an Illumina MiSeq using version 3.0 chemistry. The study's processing was this. The vendor's proprietary pipeline processed the raw data and merged both replicates into a single result for each sample. Clonotypes were defined as productive rearrangements sharing the V-gene family, CDR3 amino acid sequence and J-gene segment. Clonality was calculated as 1 minus the normalized Shannon entropy (Pielou evenness) of TCRB abundances. T cell density was estimated by dividing total templates by the number of input cells inferred from the DNA input amount. Total repertoire diversity and clonality were estimated with Recon using default parameters. A clonotype counted as tumor-enriched if its abundance in tumor exceeded 0.1% and was at least 32-fold higher than its abundance in normal breast. TCRdb holds this immuneACCESS table with in-frame rearrangements only. Some clones are missing; in checked studies, unresolved V genes explain under half, and the rest has no known cause. V, J and clone size are those of that table, while D and trimming were read from the DNA. Here the sample has 60,000 to 80,000 clones; under 85% occur a single time. The ten top clones hold approximately 3.7% of the sample.

The germline V gene yields SNHLY for CDR1 and FYNNEI for CDR2. The V and J ends are trimmed by 2 bases and 6 bases, leaving 10 bases between them. From cysteine to phenylalanine, the CDR3 is 14 amino acids long. Only CDR3 DNA is held: 42 bases, read in frame from base 1. The study profiled bulk TCR beta-chain repertoires in matched peripheral blood, tumor and adjacent normal breast tissue taken from more than 15 patients with early-stage breast cancer. Before surgery, roughly 4.5-10 mL of whole blood was collected into EDTA tubes and then processed within 2 hours. Ficoll-Paque centrifugation in SepMate-50 tubes was used to isolate peripheral blood mononuclear cells. PBMCs were cryopreserved in aliquots of roughly 1.9 to 4.5 million cells in roughly 90% FBS with around 10% DMSO and kept in liquid nitrogen. The Qiagen AllPrep DNA/RNA Mini kit was used for genomic DNA extraction. The investigation overall reported the following: Compared with adjacent normal breast tissue, tumors had higher clonality and around 2.5-fold greater T cell density. Bulk genomic DNA sequencing of unsorted cells missed chain pairing and functional markers such as CD4, CD8 and FOXP3. Enriched TCRB sequences shared across patients were mostly commonly generated sequences, unlikely to play an important role in the tumor microenvironment. The small cohort size prevented analysis by tumor subtype. Repertoires from blood and normal breast were more alike than repertoires from blood and tumor, and in about 85% of the 16 patients, comparing each tissue with blood separated tumor from normal.

The TCR comes from a person between 60 and 69 years old with breast cancer. The chain joins TRBV2 to TRBJ2-2; no D gene is confidently identified. Sequencing was done on a sample of blood. The nucleotides are TGTGCCAGCAGTGAAATCCCATCCGCCGGGGAGCTGTTTTTT. This encodes CASSEIPSAGELFF.